This T cell receptor (beta chain) was recorded in a study of T cells in Graves' hyperthyroidism and ophthalmopathy. TCR beta CDR3 region amplification was performed from RNA transcripts. HTBI primers were used for first-round RT-PCR of the TCR CDR3. TCRdb used MiXCR to reprocess the multiplex PCR reads, holding one entry per CDR3 protein. The profile shows about 700,000 distinct CDR3 sequences, less than 45% of them singletons. Per the germline V gene, CDR1 is LGHNA and CDR2 is YNFKEQ. Germline trimming cut 0 bases from V and 5 bases from J; bases unmatched to any gene: 6. The CDR3 loop spans 16 amino acids.

V usage is TRBV4-2 and J usage is TRBJ1-4, with TRBD1 identical over 7 bases. This sequence originates from an adult man with Graves' disease, either hyperthyroidism or ophthalmopathy (not recorded which). Sample: peripheral blood or thyroid tissue (not recorded which). CDR3 loop: CASSQDRGTLNEKLFF. Here the CDR3 DNA reads TGTGCCAGCAGCCAAGACAGGGGGACACTAAATGAAAAACTGTTTTTT.